This T cell receptor (beta chain) was observed in a study of blood T cell repertoires in COVID-19. Study in general: Nucleic acid was either cDNA or gDNA, and it came from T cells, B-cell-depleted T cells, or PBMCs.

Sequencing used immunoSEQ multiplex PCR; TCRdb keeps in-frame clones, though not all of them. The table lists roughly 80,000 clones, less than 85% of them singletons. The CDR3 extends over 16 amino acids. CDR1 is MNHEY and CDR2 is SMNVEV in the germline V gene (reference sequence). The V gene end was trimmed by 2 bases and the J gene end by 0 bases; junction bases not matched to a gene: 4. The sequencing input was peripheral blood. This sequence originates from a man in his 70s with active or convalescent COVID-19. The chain recombines TRBV27 with TRBJ1-2, with 9 positions matching TRBD1. The CDR3, as DNA: TGTGCCAGCAGTTTAAGGGGGACAGGGTCTAACTATGGCTACACCTTC. Its protein is CASSLRGTGSNYGYTF.